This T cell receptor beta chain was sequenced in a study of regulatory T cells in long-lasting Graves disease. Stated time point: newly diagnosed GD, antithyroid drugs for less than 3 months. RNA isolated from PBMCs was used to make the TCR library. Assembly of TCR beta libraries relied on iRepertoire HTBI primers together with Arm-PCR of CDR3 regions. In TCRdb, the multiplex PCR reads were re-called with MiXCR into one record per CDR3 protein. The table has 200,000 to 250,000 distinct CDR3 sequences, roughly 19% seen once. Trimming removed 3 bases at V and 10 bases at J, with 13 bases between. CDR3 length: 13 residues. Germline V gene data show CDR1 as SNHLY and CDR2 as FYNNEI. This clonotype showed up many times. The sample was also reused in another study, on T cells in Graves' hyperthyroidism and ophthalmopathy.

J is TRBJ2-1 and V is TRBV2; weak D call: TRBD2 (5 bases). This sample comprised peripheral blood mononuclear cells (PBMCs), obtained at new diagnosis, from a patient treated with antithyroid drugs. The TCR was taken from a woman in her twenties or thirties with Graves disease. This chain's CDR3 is CASSEGVSREQFF. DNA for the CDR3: TGTGCCAGCAGTGAGGGAGTCTCGCGGGAGCAGTTCTTC.